The clone carrying this TCR beta chain was seen only a few times. Its specificity is not known. TCRdb used MiXCR to reprocess the 5' RACE reads, holding one entry per CDR3 protein. Of under 900,000 distinct CDR3 sequences in the sample, roughly 20% were seen once. The CDR3 has 15 residues. Trimming cost V 6 bases and J 5 bases, with 19 bases left between them. These data belong to a study of identical twins. General study findings and limits: Monozygotic twins shared more out-of-frame TCR alpha than recombination models predicted.

The same sample was also studied in work on T cells expressing NK-cell markers. That source reports: Dominant NKG2C+ clonotypes accounted for about 1.0-8% of CD8+ T cells in about 6 donors.

The source is a woman aged 18 to 35 in good health. The chain uses TRBV12-3 or TRBV12-4 and TRBJ2-5, with D possibly being TRBD1 or TRBD2 (5 bases each). Sequencing was done on a sample of PBMCs. The CDR3 region is CASSPGTDDYETQYF. The CDR3 coding sequence is TGTGCCAGCAGCCCCGGGACCGACGATTACGAGACCCAGTACTTC.